The next 15 T cell receptor beta chains were all read from a single sample in a study of beta chain features in type 1 diabetes. These receptors' antigens are unknown. The study, taken as a whole, reports: Among patients with Type 1 diabetes, TCRB CDR3s were moderately but significantly shorter in every one of the four CD4+ subsets.

As every portion of the isolated RNA was reverse transcribed, the sequencing read expressed TCRB transcripts. Measured with immunoSEQ multiplex PCR; TCRdb has only the in-frame clones, and not every one. The sample consists of fewer than 350,000 clones, over 14% of them appearing once. Material: naive CD4+ T cells from blood. These receptors originate from a man aged 18 to 29 with type 1 diabetes.

The chain joins TRBV5-1 to TRBJ2-1, with 8 bases that match TRBD1. The trim removed 2 bases at V and 1 base at J, leaving 11 bases unmatched. The CDR3 length is 18 residues. CDR1 is SGHRS and CDR2 is YFSETQ in the germline V gene. The CDR3 DNA follows: TGCGCCAGCAGCTTCGGACAGGGACGGCGGCCGTCCTACAATGAGCAGTTCTTC. This encodes CASSFGQGRRPSYNEQFF.

The chain joins TRBV10-2 to TRBJ2-2, with 11 bases matching TRBD2. Losses at the gene ends were 5 bases for V and 7 bases for J; bases not matched to a gene: 6. Germline V lookup: CDR1 WSHSY, CDR2 SAAADI. The CDR3 length is 15 residues. The CDR3 region is CASSITSGSNGELFF. The CDR3 nucleotides are TGCGCCAGCAGTATCACTAGCGGGAGTAACGGGGAGCTGTTTTTT.

This clone was detected only a few times. The genes are TRBV7-9 and TRBJ1-1, with a possible D match to TRBD1 (5 bases). The CDR3 is 19 residues long. V was shortened by 2 bases and J by 0 bases, with 22 bases between the two germline ends. Germline V gene lookup returns CDR1 SEHNR and CDR2 FQNEAQ (reference sequence). The CDR3 nucleotides read TGTGCCAGCAGCTTACAGGGTCCCAACGAGAAGGGCATGAACACTGAAGCTTTCTTT. Amino acids: CASSLQGPNEKGMNTEAFF.

The V call is TRBV7-2, the J call TRBJ2-1; 8 bases agree with TRBD2. The CDR3 totals 15 residues. Germline lookup yields CDR1 SGHTA and CDR2 FQGNSA. V lost 2 bases and J lost 2; bases outside the gene matches: 2. CDR3 coding DNA: TGTGCCAGCAGCTTAAGCGGGAGCGCCTACAATGAGCAGTTCTTC. Its translation is CASSLSGSAYNEQFF.

This clone showed up just a few times. The CDR3 region is CASSLGTGGFTEAFF. CDR3 sequence (DNA): TGTGCCAGCAGCTTGGGGACAGGGGGCTTCACTGAAGCTTTCTTT. The chain is built from TRBV5-6 and TRBJ1-1; the match to TRBD1 covers 11 bases. The length of the CDR3 is 15 residues. The germline V gene has CDR1 SGHDT and CDR2 YYEEEE. V was clipped by 0 bases and J by 4 bases; unmatched bases: 2. The full variable domain, completed using reference TRBV5-6 and TRBJ1-1, is DAGVTQSPTHLIKTRGQQVTLRCSPKSGHDTVSWYQQALGQGPQFIFQYYEEEERQRGNFPDRFSGHQFPNYSSELNVNALLLGDSALYLCASSLGTGGFTEAFFGQGTRLTVV.

This rearrangement joins TRBV14 to TRBJ2-7; 9 bases line up with TRBD2. Germline V gives CDR1 SGHDN, CDR2 FVKESK. The CDR3 extends over 14 amino acids. V was clipped by 1 base and J by 9 bases; unmatched bases: 7. In DNA form, the CDR3 reads TGTGCCAGCAGCCAAGGGGGCCTAGCGGGGCCGCAGTACTTC. Residues: CASSQGGLAGPQYF.

This clone was seen more than once but under ten times. This chain joins TRBV7-9 and TRBJ1-2; no clear D gene. The V end was cut by 5 bases, the J end by 1 base, with 17 bases between. CDR1 is SEHNR and CDR2 is FQNEAQ in the germline V gene (reference sequence). This CDR3 contains 16 residues. Here the CDR3 reads CASSTIRVDFNYGYTF. The DNA of the CDR3 is TGTGCCAGCAGCACTATACGGGTCGACTTTAACTATGGCTACACCTTC.

The V and J genes are TRBV19 and TRBJ2-3; TRBD2 matches 8 bases. Germline V gives CDR1 LNHDA, CDR2 SQIVND (reference sequence). The CDR3 is 15 amino acids. V shed 6 bases and J 1 base; nucleotides not matched to a gene: 6. CDR3 protein: CASRRLAGRTDTQYF. The CDR3 nucleotides read TGTGCCAGTAGGAGGCTAGCGGGTCGCACAGATACGCAGTATTTT. The variable domain in full, with the rest retrieved from reference TRBV19 and TRBJ2-3, is DGGITQSPKYLFRKEGQNVTLSCEQNLNHDAMYWYRQDPGQGLRLIYYSQIVNDFQKGDIAEGYSVSREKKESFPLTVTSAQKNPTAFYLCASRRLAGRTDTQYFGPGTRLTVL.

This clone has just a few counts. The rearrangement joins TRBV2 to TRBJ2-5; D gene ambiguous. Germline lookup yields CDR1 SNHLY and CDR2 FYNNEI. The CDR3 contains 12 residues. The V end lost 7 bases, the J end lost 0 bases, and 6 bases lay between the germline ends. CDR3 loop: CASIEYQETQYF. CDR3 DNA sequence: TGTGCCAGCATAGAGTACCAAGAGACCCAGTACTTC.

The V call is TRBV30, the J call TRBJ2-1; TRBD2 agrees at 10 bases. CDR3 length: 14 residues. Germline lookup yields CDR1 GTSNPN and CDR2 SVGIG (reference sequence). Germline trimming cut 8 bases from V and 3 bases from J; bases unmatched to any gene: 7. This CDR3 reads CARKLAGYYNEQFF. CDR3 bases: TGTGCCCGTAAACTAGCGGGGTACTACAATGAGCAGTTCTTC.

This clone has more than one count but fewer than ten. The V and J genes are TRBV29-1 and TRBJ2-7; a weak D match, TRBD2 (5 bases). The CDR3 is 15 residues long. Trimming removed 4 bases from V and 4 bases from J, with 20 bases in between. Germline V gene data show CDR1 as SQVTM and CDR2 as ANQGSEA. DNA for the CDR3: TGCAGCGTTGGAAAGGGAGCAGCGGATCGTTACGAGCAGTACTTC. Its protein is CSVGKGAADRYEQYF.

This chain joins TRBV19 and TRBJ1-2; D is ambiguous. The ends were cut back, 5 bases at V and 4 bases at J, with 11 bases in the middle. Germline lookup yields CDR1 LNHDA and CDR2 SQIVND (reference sequence). The CDR3 sequence is 13 residues long. DNA of the CDR3: TGTGCCAGTAGTCGAGACACCTTCTATGGCTACACCTTC. Its translation: CASSRDTFYGYTF.

This chain uses TRBV5-6 with TRBJ1-5, with a tentative D call TRBD1 (6 bases). This CDR3 spans 14 amino acids. The V gene lost 4 bases and the J gene lost 5 bases, with 13 bases spanning the gap. Per germline, CDR1 SGHDT and CDR2 YYEEEE. In nucleotides, the CDR3 is TGTGCCAGCAGCACTGGACAGCTGCATCAGCCCCAGCATTTT. It translates to CASSTGQLHQPQHF. The complete variable domain, with remaining parts taken from reference TRBV5-6 and TRBJ1-5, reads DAGVTQSPTHLIKTRGQQVTLRCSPKSGHDTVSWYQQALGQGPQFIFQYYEEEERQRGNFPDRFSGHQFPNYSSELNVNALLLGDSALYLCASSTGQLHQPQHFGDGTRLSIL.

The chain links TRBV30 to TRBJ2-7; 8 positions agree with TRBD2. With V trimmed by 5 bases and J by 5 bases, 14 bases remained unmatched. Germline CDR1 reads GTSNPN; CDR2 reads SVGIG (reference sequence). The CDR3 covers 15 residues. The CDR3 region has the DNA TGTGCCTGGTTCCTTAGAAGCGGGAGTCTCAACGAGCAGTACTTC. Its translation: CAWFLRSGSLNEQYF. Based on the CDR3 plus reference TRBV30 and TRBJ2-7, the full variable domain is SQTIHQWPATLVQPVGSPLSLECTVEGTSNPNLYWYRQAAGRGLQLLFYSVGIGQISSEVPQNLSASRPQDRQFILSSKKLLLSDSGFYLCAWFLRSGSLNEQYFGPGTRLTVT.

The sample holds a few counts of this clone. V gene TRBV4-2 combines with J gene TRBJ2-7, with unresolved D. Germline V gene lookup returns CDR1 LGHNA and CDR2 YNFKEQ. V gave up 0 bases and J gave up 1 base, with 7 bases separating them. CDR3 size: 14 residues. CDR3 DNA: TGTGCCAGCAGCCAAGATCTACAGTCCTACGAGCAGTACTTC. It yields the protein CASSQDLQSYEQYF.